Below, one T cell receptor beta chain is given with its context. The data derive from a study of blood T cell repertoires in COVID-19. Study-wide background: Some COVID-19 samples were acute and others convalescent; all came from the United States, Italy and Spain.

Sequencing used immunoSEQ multiplex PCR; TCRdb keeps in-frame clones, though not all of them. This table holds a few hundred thousand clones, roughly 85% found once. Germline V gene lookup returns CDR1 MGHRA and CDR2 YSYEKL. V trimming: 3 bases; J trimming: 1 base; junction bases outside the gene matches: 7. The CDR3 consists of 17 residues. The source of this sequence is a woman aged 40 to 55 with acute COVID-19. Sequencing was performed on PBMCs or T cells enriched from blood (not recorded which). J is TRBJ2-4 and V is TRBV4-1; 9 bases map to TRBD1. CDR3 in DNA: TGCGCCAGCAGCCAGGGACAGGGTCCCCGGGCCAAAAACATTCAGTACTTC. Its translation: CASSQGQGPRAKNIQYF.